The rows below give T cell receptor beta chains drawn from one sample of a study of T cell responses to AZD1222 COVID-19 vaccine. Generated by immunoSEQ multiplex PCR, the TCRdb table keeps only in-frame clones and is missing some. This table holds 120,000 or so clones, about 85% found once. Sequenced material: peripheral blood, taken on day 0 of AZD1222 vaccination. The receptors were sampled from an adult in good health. CDR3s include the opening cysteine and the closing phenylalanine or tryptophan. The D gene is left open where the match is weak. The listing skips clone size in some rows; elsewhere it reads once, few, many or a size class.

d_gene,abundance,v_gene,j_gene,CDR3nt,CDR3aa
NA,NA,TRBV3-1/TRBV3-2,TRBJ1-1,TGTGCCAGCAGCCAAGGGGGAACCGGGCAGGGAAAAGCTTTCTTT,CASSQGGTGQGKAFF
TRBD2,NA,TRBV19,TRBJ2-4,TGTGCCAGTACCCTTCGGGAGGCTCAAAACATTCAGTACTTC,CASTLREAQNIQYF
NA,NA,TRBV7-2,TRBJ1-5,TGTGCCAGCAGCTTGACCACCAGGGGCAATCAGCCCCAGCATTTT,CASSLTTRGNQPQHF
TRBD2,NA,TRBV9,TRBJ2-2,TGTGCCAGCAGCGTAGGACTAGCGGGAGGGAGGGGTCCGGAGCTGTTTTTT,CASSVGLAGGRGPELFF
NA,NA,TRBV10-2,TRBJ2-7,TGCGCCAGCAGTGTCGCGTACGAGCAGTACTTC,CASSVAYEQYF
NA,NA,TRBV19,TRBJ1-5,TGTGCCAGTAGGTCGGTTCGAGGCAGCTATAGCAATCAGCCCCAGCATTTT,CASRSVRGSYSNQPQHF
NA,NA,TRBV12-3/TRBV12-4,TRBJ2-1,TGTGCCAGCAGGGCCCCCGGGGCGTCTGAGCAGTTCTTC,CASRAPGASEQFF
NA,NA,TRBV4-1,TRBJ2-5,TGCGCCAGCAGCCAAGATCCGCAAGGGGCAGAGGGGGGTGAGACCCAGTACTTC,CASSQDPQGAEGGETQYF
NA,NA,TRBV4-2,TRBJ1-2,TGTGCCAGCAGCCCAGGGTTGGACTATGGCTACACCTTC,CASSPGLDYGYTF
TRBD1,NA,TRBV4-1,TRBJ1-1,TGCGCCAGCAGCTTACAGGGGATCACTGAAGCTTTCTTT,CASSLQGITEAFF
NA,NA,TRBV28,TRBJ1-2,TGTGCCAGCAGTTTCGTCCTGGGTGGCTACACCTTC,CASSFVLGGYTF
TRBD2,few,TRBV6-4,TRBJ2-7,TGTGCCAGCAGCCGCCGCGGGGGCTACGAGCAGTACTTC,CASSRRGGYEQYF
NA,NA,TRBV10-3,TRBJ1-4,TGTGCCATCAGTGGGTCGGACCCCAAAGAAGACGGGAAACTGTTTTTT,CAISGSDPKEDGKLFF
NA,NA,TRBV28,TRBJ1-4,TGTGCCAGCAGTTCCTCCGGACAAACAACTAATGAAAAACTGTTTTTT,CASSSSGQTTNEKLFF
TRBD1,NA,TRBV3-1/TRBV3-2,TRBJ1-1,TGTGCCAGCAGCTCCCGACAGGGGGCAGCTTTCTTT,CASSSRQGAAFF
NA,NA,TRBV28,TRBJ1-3,TGTGCCAGCAACAAAGGGGGGGAAACCATATATTTT,CASNKGGETIYF
NA,NA,TRBV10-3,TRBJ1-1,TGTGCCATCAGTGAGTCACTGGGACCGAACACTGAAGCTTTCTTT,CAISESLGPNTEAFF
NA,once,TRBV12-3/TRBV12-4,TRBJ1-5,TGTGCCAGCAGGGGAGCCAACCAGCCCCAGCATTTT,CASRGANQPQHF
NA,NA,TRBV21-1,TRBJ2-7,TGTGCCAGCAGCAAACAAGCGGGAGAGTACGAGCAGTACTTC,CASSKQAGEYEQYF
NA,NA,TRBV3-1/TRBV3-2,TRBJ2-1,TGTGCCAGCAGCCAAGACGGGCCACTGGAAGGGATAAATGAGCAGTTCTTC,CASSQDGPLEGINEQFF
TRBD2,NA,TRBV19,TRBJ2-1,TGTGCCAGTAGTACCTCACGGACTAGCGGGGCTCCCGAGTTCTTC,CASSTSRTSGAPEFF
TRBD2,NA,TRBV5-6,TRBJ2-1,TGTGCCAGCAGCTTTTTCGAGCGGGAGAGCCCCATCCAGCAGTTCTTC,CASSFFERESPIQQFF
NA,NA,TRBV3-1/TRBV3-2,TRBJ1-1,TGTGCCAGCAGCCAGGGTTGGGGGAACACTGAAGCTTTCTTT,CASSQGWGNTEAFF
TRBD2,NA,TRBV18,TRBJ2-3,TGTGCCAGCTCCAGTCCGGGGGGAGGAGATACGCAGTATTTT,CASSSPGGGDTQYF
TRBD2,NA,TRBV11-2,TRBJ2-7,TGTGCCAGCAGCTTGGGGACTAGCGGGCCCCCCAACTTC,CASSLGTSGPPNF
NA,NA,TRBV5-1,TRBJ2-3,TGCGCCAGCAGCTTGGCCGAGAAGGGTACGCAGTATTTT,CASSLAEKGTQYF
TRBD1,NA,TRBV3-1/TRBV3-2,TRBJ2-1,TGTGCCAGCAGCTACGGACAGGGAGAACTCGAGCAGTTCTTC,CASSYGQGELEQFF
NA,once,TRBV4-3,TRBJ2-1,TGCGCCAGCCTCCCGGGGCTAGGGATAGGCAATGAGCAGTTCTTC,CASLPGLGIGNEQFF
NA,NA,TRBV19,TRBJ2-1,TGTGCCAGTAGTATAAAGGGGCTTGACAATGAGCAGTTCTTC,CASSIKGLDNEQFF
NA,NA,TRBV19,TRBJ1-3,TGTGCCAGTACCTATCAGGGGCCTGGAAACACCATATATTTT,CASTYQGPGNTIYF
NA,NA,TRBV5-5,TRBJ2-5,TGTGCCAGCAGCTTGACTACAACGGACGCGTTCTGGGAGACCCAGTACTTC,CASSLTTTDAFWETQYF
NA,NA,TRBV19,TRBJ1-2,TGTGCCAGTACCTTGGGGAGGTTGGCGGATTATGGCTACACCTTC,CASTLGRLADYGYTF
NA,NA,TRBV18,TRBJ2-7,TGTGCCAGCCCCTTGTGGGAGTTTCGGCAGTCCTACGAGCAGTACTTC,CASPLWEFRQSYEQYF
NA,NA,TRBV7-2,TRBJ1-2,TGTGCCAGCAGCTTTACAACCGGGGGATATGTCTCGGGCTACACCTTC,CASSFTTGGYVSGYTF
NA,NA,TRBV28,TRBJ2-7,TGTGCCAGCAGTATACTGGGGTCTGGCTACGAGCAGTACTTC,CASSILGSGYEQYF
NA,NA,TRBV5-1,TRBJ1-5,TGCGCCAGCAGCTTATCCCCAGGCAATCAGCCCCAGCATTTT,CASSLSPGNQPQHF
TRBD2,NA,TRBV9,TRBJ2-2,TGTGCCAGCAGCAGTGGGACTAGCGGAAACACCGGGGAGCTGTTTTTT,CASSSGTSGNTGELFF
NA,NA,TRBV18,TRBJ2-7,TGTGCCAGCTCACCAGGGGGGCAGGGCTCCTACGAGCAGTACTTC,CASSPGGQGSYEQYF
NA,NA,TRBV14,TRBJ1-2,TGTGCCAGCAGCCAACAAACCCGGGAAGGCTACACCTTC,CASSQQTREGYTF
NA,NA,TRBV18,TRBJ1-1,TGTGCCAGCTCCGCGGGACCTATGAACACTGAAGCTTTCTTT,CASSAGPMNTEAFF
TRBD2,NA,TRBV4-2,TRBJ2-1,TGTGCCAGCAGCCAAGGGGCCAGCGGGGTTTACAATGAGCAGTTCTTC,CASSQGASGVYNEQFF